This T cell receptor (beta chain) was sequenced for a study of T cell responses to AZD1222 COVID-19 vaccine. Study summary: Investigators merged groups given second doses at roughly 4 or roughly 12 weeks.

Overall study findings and caveats: Among the donors, most were white British and more were female, and clonal diversity was possibly underestimated. The CD4 TCRs associated with vaccination extended across spike and predominated at 160-218 and 743-854.

From germline, CDR1 is SEHNR and CDR2 FQNEAQ (reference sequence). V trimming: 0 bases; J trimming: 7 bases; junction bases outside the gene matches: 4. CDR3 length equals 15 residues. With regard to this clone: Its antigen is unidentified.

The method was immunoSEQ multiplex PCR; TCRdb's version includes in-frame clones alone and lacks a portion of them. The sample shows roughly 100,000 clones, approximately 81% of them seen only once. Sequencing used peripheral blood, obtained on day 0 of AZD1222 vaccination. This TCR was recovered from an adult in good health. The V gene is TRBV7-9, the J gene TRBJ1-2; TRBD1 aligns across 11 bases. The DNA of the CDR3 is TGTGCCAGCAGCTTAGCCGGGACAGGGGGTTTTGGCTACACCTTC. Translation gives CASSLAGTGGFGYTF.